This TCR beta chain was captured by sequencing in a study of OX40 agonist ivuxolimab in advanced cancers. Study-level background: The costimulatory receptor OX40 (CD134) was targeted by ivuxolimab, a fully human IgG2 agonistic monoclonal antibody. Intravenous ivuxolimab was administered to patients every 2 weeks at six dose levels: 0.01, 0.1, 0.3, 1.5, 3 and 10 mg/kg. Of the approximately 50 dose-escalation patients, hepatocellular carcinoma was present in roughly 19, melanoma in roughly 15, renal cell carcinoma in 9 and head and neck cancer in 9. In the dose-escalation cohort, roughly four fifths of patients were male, and the mean age was roughly 60 years, with a range of 23 to 79. Prior anti-PD-1, anti-PD-L1 or anti-CTLA-4 therapy was permitted, and about 40% of dose-escalation patients had received checkpoint inhibitors. Partial responses were achieved by three dose-escalation patients, of whom one had hepatocellular carcinoma and two had cutaneous melanoma. The point of sequencing TCRbeta in the periphery was to test whether ivuxolimab changed TCR sequence diversity and drove clonal T-cell expansion. The paper covers the monotherapy dose-escalation part of the phase I ivuxolimab trial, which included N of about 50 patients.

Here is what the overall study found, with its caveats: The antigen specificity of the clonally expanded peripheral T cells was not determined. In the 0.1-3.0 mg/kg groups, partial responders were among the patients with the lowest normalized peripheral clonal expansion, particularly in CD8+ T cells. At doses of 0.1 to 3.0 mg/kg, clonal expansion of both CD4+ and CD8+ blood T cells was observed from baseline to week 6. After ivuxolimab, more expanded clones were found on average in CD8+ T cells than in CD4+ T cells. Low levels of normalized T-cell clonal expansion were also seen in some nonresponding patients.

From its cysteine to its phenylalanine, the CDR3 spans 14 amino acids. CDR3 DNA only is kept here, 42 bases in frame from base 1. Compared with germline, V lacks 8 bases and J lacks 2 bases; bases without a gene match: 8. CDR1 and CDR2 were assigned from the germline V gene as MNHNS and SASEGT. On this clone: Its antigen specificity is not known. Base quality data are lacking; no much larger clone is found one base away.

Patients with a history of autoimmune disease or receiving systemic immunosuppression were excluded from the trial. Peripheral blood for TCR sequencing was collected from all dose cohorts at baseline, on cycle 4 day 1, and on cycle 7 day 1. The samples were drawn from a first-in-human, open-label, multicenter phase I dose-escalation trial of ivuxolimab. Adults with locally advanced or metastatic head and neck squamous cell, hepatocellular, melanoma or renal cell carcinoma were enrolled in the trial. Before TCR sequencing, CD4+ and CD8+ T cells were separately sorted from peripheral blood. Genomic DNA was extracted from sorted cells for sequencing of the TCRbeta CDR3 region. The immunoSEQ Assay was used to sequence the TCRbeta CDR3 regions. Entries here come from immuneACCESS through TCRdb and include only in-frame sequences with V and J called. Some clones fail to appear in such tables; in the studies checked, an unresolved V gene covers under half of the shortfall, and the cause of the remainder is unknown. The sample profile shows over 100,000 clones; 75% to 95% of them were found once. The ten biggest clones cover approximately 1% of the sample.

This sequence uses TRBV6-1 and TRBJ2-7; 8 middle bases align to TRBD1. Material: CD4+ or CD8+ T cells sorted from blood, obtained in a trial of the OX40 agonist ivuxolimab. The clonotype comes from an adult with an advanced solid tumor such as melanoma, head and neck, liver or kidney cancer. The sequenced DNA is TGTGCCAGCCTTCCCGGGACAGGAACCTACGAGCAGTACTTC. Translated, it gives CASLPGTGTYEQYF.